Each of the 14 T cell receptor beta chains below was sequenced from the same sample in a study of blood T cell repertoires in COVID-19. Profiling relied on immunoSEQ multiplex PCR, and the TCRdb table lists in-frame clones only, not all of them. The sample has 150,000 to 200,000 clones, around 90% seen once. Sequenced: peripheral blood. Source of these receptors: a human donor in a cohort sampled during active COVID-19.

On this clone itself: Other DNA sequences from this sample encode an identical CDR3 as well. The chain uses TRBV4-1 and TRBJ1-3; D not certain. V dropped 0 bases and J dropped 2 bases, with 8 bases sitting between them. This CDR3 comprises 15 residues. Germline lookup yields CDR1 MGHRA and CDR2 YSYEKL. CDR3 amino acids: CASSQDGGAGNTIYF. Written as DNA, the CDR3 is TGCGCCAGCAGCCAAGACGGCGGCGCTGGAAACACCATATATTTT.

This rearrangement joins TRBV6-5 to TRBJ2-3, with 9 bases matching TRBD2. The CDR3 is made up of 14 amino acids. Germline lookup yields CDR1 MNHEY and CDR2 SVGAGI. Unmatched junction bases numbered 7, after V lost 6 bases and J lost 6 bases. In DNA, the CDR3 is TGTGCCAGCAGCGCGGGAGGGAAGGGGGATACGCAGTATTTT. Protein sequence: CASSAGGKGDTQYF.

Here the CDR3 DNA reads TGTGCCAGTAGTATAGGGAGGGGAGAGCAAGAGACCCAGTACTTC. Its protein is CASSIGRGEQETQYF. The chain uses TRBV19 and TRBJ2-5, with D maybe TRBD2 (6 bases). V was trimmed by 1 base and J by 2 bases, leaving 11 bases between them. The CDR3 contains 15 residues. Germline V gene data show CDR1 as LNHDA and CDR2 as SQIVND (reference sequence). Together with reference TRBV19 and TRBJ2-5, the CDR3 gives the full variable domain: DGGITQSPKYLFRKEGQNVTLSCEQNLNHDAMYWYRQDPGQGLRLIYYSQIVNDFQKGDIAEGYSVSREKKESFPLTVTSAQKNPTAFYLCASSIGRGEQETQYFGPGTRLLVL.

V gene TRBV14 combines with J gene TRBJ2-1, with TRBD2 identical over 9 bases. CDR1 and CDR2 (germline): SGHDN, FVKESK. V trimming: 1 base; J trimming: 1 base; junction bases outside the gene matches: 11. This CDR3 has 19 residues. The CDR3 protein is CASSQVVGPTSGSYNEQFF. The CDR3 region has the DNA TGTGCCAGCAGCCAAGTGGTAGGTCCAACTAGCGGGTCCTACAATGAGCAGTTCTTC.

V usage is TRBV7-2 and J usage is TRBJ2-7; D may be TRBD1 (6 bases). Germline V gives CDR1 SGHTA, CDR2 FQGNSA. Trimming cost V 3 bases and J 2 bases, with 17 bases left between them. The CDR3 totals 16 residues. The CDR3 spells CASSFSTGSPAYEQYF. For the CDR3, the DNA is TGTGCCAGCAGCTTTTCCACAGGGAGCCCGGCCTACGAGCAGTACTTC.

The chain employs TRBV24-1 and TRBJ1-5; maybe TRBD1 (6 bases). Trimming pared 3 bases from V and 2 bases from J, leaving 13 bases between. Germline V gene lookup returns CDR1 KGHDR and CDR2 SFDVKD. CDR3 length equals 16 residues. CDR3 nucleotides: TGTGCCACCAGTGATCGGGCAGGGGCAGGCAATCAGCCCCAGCATTTT. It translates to CATSDRAGAGNQPQHF.

CDR3 nucleotide sequence: TGTGCCAGCAGCCAAGGCCGCAGCAGGCAAAGCTCCTATAATTCACCCCTCCACTTT. It translates to CASSQGRSRQSSYNSPLHF. The gene calls are TRBV3-1 (or the pseudogene TRBV3-2) and TRBJ1-6; D call uncertain. The V gene's germline CDR1 is LGHDT and CDR2 YNNKEL (reference sequence). The CDR3 covers 19 residues. Trimming took off 1 base at V and 0 bases at J, with 16 bases between the two ends.

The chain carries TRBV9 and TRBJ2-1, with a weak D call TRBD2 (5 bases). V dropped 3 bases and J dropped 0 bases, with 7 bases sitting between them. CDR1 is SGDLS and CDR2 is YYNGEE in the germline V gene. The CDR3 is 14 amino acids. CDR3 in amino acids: CASSATSSYNEQFF. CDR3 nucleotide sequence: TGTGCCAGCAGCGCCACTAGCTCCTACAATGAGCAGTTCTTC.

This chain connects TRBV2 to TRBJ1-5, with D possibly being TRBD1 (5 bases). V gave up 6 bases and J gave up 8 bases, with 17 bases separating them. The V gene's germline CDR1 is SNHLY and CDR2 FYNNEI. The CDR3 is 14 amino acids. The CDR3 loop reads CASSTDRNGEPQHF. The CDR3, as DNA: TGTGCCAGCAGCACCGACAGAAACGGTGAGCCCCAGCATTTT.

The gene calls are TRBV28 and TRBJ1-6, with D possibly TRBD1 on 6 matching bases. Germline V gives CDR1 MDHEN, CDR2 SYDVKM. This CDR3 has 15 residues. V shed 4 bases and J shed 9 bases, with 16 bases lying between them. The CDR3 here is CASSSHTGSPSPLHF. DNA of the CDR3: TGTGCCAGCAGTTCCCACACAGGGTCGCCTTCACCCCTCCACTTT. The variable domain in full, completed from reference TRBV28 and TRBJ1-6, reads DVKVTQSSRYLVKRTGEKVFLECVQDMDHENMFWYRQDPGLGLRLIYFSYDVKMKEKGDIPEGYSVSREKKERFSLILESASTNQTSMYLCASSSHTGSPSPLHFGNGTRLTVT.

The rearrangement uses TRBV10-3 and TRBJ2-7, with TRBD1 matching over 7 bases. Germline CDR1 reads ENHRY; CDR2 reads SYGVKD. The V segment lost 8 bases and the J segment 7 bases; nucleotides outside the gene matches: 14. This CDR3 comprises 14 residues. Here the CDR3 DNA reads TGTGCCATCCGGAAGGTGGAGTCAGGGGGTGAGCAGTACTTC. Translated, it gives CAIRKVESGGEQYF.

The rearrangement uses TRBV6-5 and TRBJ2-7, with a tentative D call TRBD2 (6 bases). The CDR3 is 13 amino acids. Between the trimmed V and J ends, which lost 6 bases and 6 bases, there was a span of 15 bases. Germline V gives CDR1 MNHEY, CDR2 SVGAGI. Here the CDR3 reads CASSLKRASEQYF. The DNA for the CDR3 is TGTGCCAGCAGCCTTAAGCGGGCAAGCGAGCAGTACTTC.

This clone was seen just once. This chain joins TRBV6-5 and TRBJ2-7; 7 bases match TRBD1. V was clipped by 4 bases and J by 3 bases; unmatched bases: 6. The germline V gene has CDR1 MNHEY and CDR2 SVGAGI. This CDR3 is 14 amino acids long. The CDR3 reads CASSSVAGGYEQYF. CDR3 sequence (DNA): TGTGCCAGCAGTTCCGTGGCAGGGGGCTACGAGCAGTACTTC.

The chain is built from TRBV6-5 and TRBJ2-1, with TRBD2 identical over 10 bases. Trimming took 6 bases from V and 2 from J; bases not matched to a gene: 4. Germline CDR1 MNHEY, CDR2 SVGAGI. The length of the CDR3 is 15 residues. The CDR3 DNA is TGTGCCAGCAGGCGGACTAGCGGCCCCTACAATGAGCAGTTCTTC. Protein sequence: CASRRTSGPYNEQFF.